These 5 T cell receptor beta chains were all obtained from the same sample, sequenced in a study of cytomegalovirus exposure and HLA in healthy donors. Profiling relied on immunoSEQ multiplex PCR, and the TCRdb table lists in-frame clones only, not all of them. The data show 220,000 or so clones, about 93% seen once. The sequenced sample was PBMCs. These receptors were obtained from a woman aged 18-29 years in good health and CMV-seronegative.

V usage is TRBV11-2 and J usage is TRBJ1-4; 7 nucleotides line up with TRBD1. This CDR3 spans 17 amino acids. Germline V CDR1 and CDR2: SGHAT, FQNNGV. Trimming cost V 2 bases and J 6 bases; bases outside gene matches: 12. For the CDR3, the DNA is TGTGCCAGCAGCTTACGACATACAGGGGTCGGTCATGAAAAACTGTTTTTT. Encoded protein: CASSLRHTGVGHEKLFF.

The count of this clone is one. The J gene is TRBJ2-5, the V gene TRBV15, with 12 nucleotides matching TRBD2. This CDR3 region has 15 residues. V was pared by 3 bases and J by 5 bases, with 4 bases of the junction left unmatched. The germline V gene has CDR1 LNHNV and CDR2 YYDKDF (reference sequence). CDR3 region: CATSRTSGSVETQYF. CDR3 coding DNA: TGTGCCACCAGCAGGACTAGCGGGAGTGTGGAGACCCAGTACTTC.

The chain is built from TRBV18 and TRBJ2-3; 9 nucleotides align to TRBD1. The germline gives CDR1 KGHSH, CDR2 LQKENI. The CDR3 loop spans 15 amino acids. The junction had 7 bases not matched to a gene; V was cut back by 3 bases and J by 6 bases. The chain's CDR3 is CASSPRTGEVDTQYF. The CDR3 nucleotides are TGTGCCAGCTCACCCAGGACAGGGGAAGTTGATACGCAGTATTTT.

The V call is TRBV28, the J call TRBJ1-4; D is possibly TRBD1 (5 bases). The CDR3 spans 14 residues. Trimming left V 6 bases short and J 5 bases short, with 13 bases between. The germline CDR1 and CDR2 sequences are MDHEN and SYDVKM. The CDR3 loop reads CASRETALNEKLFF. CDR3 nucleotides: TGTGCCAGCAGGGAGACAGCCTTGAATGAAAAACTGTTTTTT. Combining the CDR3 with reference TRBV28 and TRBJ1-4 gives the whole variable domain DVKVTQSSRYLVKRTGEKVFLECVQDMDHENMFWYRQDPGLGLRLIYFSYDVKMKEKGDIPEGYSVSREKKERFSLILESASTNQTSMYLCASRETALNEKLFFGSGTQLSVL.

The chain links TRBV2 to TRBJ1-1; unclear D gene. CDR1 and CDR2 from the germline V gene are SNHLY and FYNNEI. The ends were cut back, 2 bases at V and 0 bases at J, with 10 bases in the middle. This CDR3 contains 15 residues. This CDR3 reads CASSERSLVNTEAFF. CDR3 nucleotides: TGTGCCAGCAGTGAACGCAGTCTAGTGAACACTGAAGCTTTCTTT.